This TCR beta chain derives from a study of T-cell memory formation after mild COVID-19. Study background: Clusters of TCRs were largely donor specific.

The CDR3 runs 20 residues. With V trimmed by 5 bases and J by 2 bases, 12 bases remained unmatched. In germline, CDR1 is SEHNR, CDR2 FQNEAQ (reference sequence). TCRdb recomputed calls from the 5' RACE reads with MiXCR, one row per CDR3 protein. The sample holds hundreds of thousands of distinct CDR3 sequences; around 15% are singletons and the top ten take about 20%. Broader study findings: Pre-infection memory carried some responding clones, suggesting that cross-reactive memory joined. Clones shrinking from day 15 to 85 showed even CD4/CD8 mixes; later expanders tilted CD4+.

For this clonotype: Its specificity is unknown.

Material: PBMCs or a T cell subset sorted from them (not recorded which). This TCR derives from a man younger than 35 who had mild COVID-19 (a few samples of this study predate the infection). Cell type and time point are not known. V and J are TRBV7-9 and TRBJ2-1; 16 bases match TRBD2. Written as DNA, the CDR3 is TGTGCCAGCAGCCCCAGTCCCGGGACTAGCGGGGGGGCGGCCTACAATGAGCAGTTCTTC. Protein: CASSPSPGTSGGAAYNEQFF.